This T cell receptor (beta chain) derives from a study of identical twins. Findings of the study overall: Abundant beta clonotypes from cord blood bore fewer insertions; memory repertoires lacked this pattern. Conclusions were drawn cross-sectionally by statistical analysis, without following the same donors.

CDR3 size: 16 residues. Germline CDR1 reads SEHNR; CDR2 reads FQNEAQ (reference sequence). The V segment lost 2 bases and the J segment 5 bases; nucleotides outside the gene matches: 6. Template switching, a step in the protocol, added a universal primer site, and cDNA carried unique molecular identifiers. TCRdb re-called the 5' RACE reads with MiXCR, one entry per CDR3 protein. Of about 530,000 distinct CDR3 sequences in the sample, about 20% were seen once. Turning to this clonotype: Its antigen is unknown.

The data also belong to a second study, concerning yellow fever vaccine responses in identical twins.

The chain couples TRBV7-9 to TRBJ2-2; 9 bases fit TRBD2. This clonotype was obtained from a young woman in good health. The sequenced sample was CD4+ T cells sorted from blood. CDR3 nucleotide sequence: TGTGCCAGCAGCTTAAGGAGCGGGAGGTCGACCGGGGAGCTGTTTTTT. This sequence encodes CASSLRSGRSTGELFF.